What follows is one T cell receptor (beta chain) and its context. This record belongs to a study of blood T cell repertoires in COVID-19. Across the study: T cells, B-cell-depleted T cells, or PBMCs supplied cDNA or gDNA.

CDR1 SEHNR and CDR2 FQNEAQ come from the germline V gene (reference sequence). The CDR3 extends over 14 amino acids. V was shortened by 1 base and J by 0 bases, with 6 bases between the two germline ends. As originally analysed: From reference gene primer amplification, estimates of nucleated cell counts were derived. TCRdb's copy holds only in-frame clones and misses some; the assay was immunoSEQ multiplex PCR. The V and J calls and the clone size are those of that table, but D and trimming were determined from the DNA. Counted here are roughly 250,000 clones, about nine tenths occurring once; the ten biggest clones make up roughly 3.6%.

The sequenced sample was peripheral blood. V usage is TRBV7-9 and J usage is TRBJ1-2; D not resolved. This TCR was sampled from a woman in her 40s with acute or convalescent COVID-19. CDR3 DNA sequence: TGTGCCAGCAGCTTAGGTCAGGCTAACTATGGCTACACCTTC. Protein product: CASSLGQANYGYTF.